This section outlines one T cell receptor beta chain sequence together with its context. The sample is drawn from a study of T cell repertoires in cytomegalovirus infection. CDR1 and CDR2 (germline): SNHLY, FYNNEI. CDR3 length equals 15 residues. Deletions cut 8 bases from V and 3 bases from J, with 14 bases between. A single record per CDR3 protein comes from TCRdb applying MiXCR to the reads. The sample holds hundreds of thousands of distinct CDR3 sequences, roughly 24% seen once. The sequence was collected from a human donor in good health (CMV status not recorded). Some clones in this sample may be carry-over from other donors' samples. The sample was CD8+ T cells from PBMCs. The chain joins TRBV2 to TRBJ2-6; D might be TRBD1 (6 bases). The CDR3 sequence: CASGGADFGANVLTF. Written as DNA, the CDR3 is TGTGCCAGCGGGGGCGCGGATTTTGGGGCCAACGTCCTGACTTTC.